The 27 T cell receptor beta chains listed next were all sequenced from one sample in a study of sequential checkpoint blockade in melanoma. The treatment is: randomized to nivolumab then ipilimumab (arm A) or the reverse (arm B). Clones were read by immunoSEQ multiplex PCR, and TCRdb kept only the in-frame ones, dropping some. This sample carries under 40,000 clones, 65% to 90% of them seen once, and the ten largest clones take roughly a fifth. This specimen was CD8+ T cells sorted from blood (inferred from file names), taken from a patient given nivolumab and ipilimumab in sequence. These receptors all stem from a human donor with melanoma.

The chain combines TRBV10-2 with TRBJ1-2; 7 positions agree with TRBD1. The CDR3 length is 13 residues. The ends lost 5 bases at V and 5 bases at J; junction bases unmatched: 5. The germline CDR1 and CDR2 sequences are WSHSY and SAAADI. This CDR3 reads CASSSGGEYGYTF. The DNA of the CDR3 is TGCGCCAGCAGTTCAGGGGGAGAGTATGGCTACACCTTC.

In this sample, this clone turned up once. V usage is TRBV7-9 and J usage is TRBJ2-3, with D possibly matching TRBD2 (6 bases). Per the germline V gene, CDR1 is SEHNR and CDR2 is FQNEAQ (reference sequence). Deletions cut 0 bases from V and 7 bases from J, with 14 bases between. CDR3 length equals 15 residues. CDR3 bases: TGTGCCAGCAGCTTAGCAAAAGGAGGGATTAATACGCAGTATTTT. Encoded protein: CASSLAKGGINTQYF.

This chain links TRBV28 with TRBJ2-3; the D is unclear. CDR1 is MDHEN and CDR2 is SYDVKM in the germline V gene. Deletions cut 4 bases from V and 1 base from J, with 9 bases between. The CDR3 spans 14 residues. The CDR3 here is CASSWAGGTDTQYF. The CDR3 DNA sequence: TGTGCCAGCAGTTGGGCAGGCGGCACAGATACGCAGTATTTT.

This sequence joins TRBV10-1 and TRBJ2-7, with 9 bases that match TRBD1. Looked up from germline, CDR1 is WNHNN and CDR2 is SYGVQD (reference sequence). Germline trimming cut 2 bases from V and 3 bases from J; bases unmatched to any gene: 2. This CDR3 contains 14 residues. CDR3 nucleotides: TGCGCCAGCAGTGAGGCGACAGGGGGCTACGAGCAGTACTTC. It codes for CASSEATGGYEQYF.

The V and J genes are TRBV28 and TRBJ2-7; a weak D match, TRBD1 (6 bases). Germline lookup yields CDR1 MDHEN and CDR2 SYDVKM. The CDR3 runs to 13 residues. V lost 5 bases to trimming and J lost 3 bases, with 11 bases between them. The CDR3 loop is CASSETGNYEQYF. CDR3 nucleotide sequence: TGTGCCAGCAGTGAGACAGGCAACTACGAGCAGTACTTC.

The rearrangement links TRBV9 to TRBJ2-7, with a weak D call TRBD2 (6 bases). CDR3 length: 15 amino acids. Germline V lookup: CDR1 SGDLS, CDR2 YYNGEE. Trimming removed 3 bases at V and 1 base at J, with 14 bases between. The CDR3 DNA sequence: TGTGCCAGCAGCGCCGAGGCGGGGCCTTCCTACGAGCAGTACTTC. Translated: CASSAEAGPSYEQYF.

To note about this clone: Its ends do not fully match the called genes, so a read error is possible. The chain is built from TRBV11-2 and TRBJ2-6, with D possibly being TRBD1 (5 bases). Germline CDR1 reads SGHAT; CDR2 reads FQNNGV. This CDR3 has 13 amino acids. In DNA form, the CDR3 reads TGTGCCAGCAGTCTACCTGGGGCCAACGTCATGACATTC. Its translation: CASSLPGANVMTF.

The chain recombines TRBV15 with TRBJ2-7, with D perhaps TRBD1 (6 bases). CDR1 LNHNV and CDR2 YYDKDF come from the germline V gene (reference sequence). The CDR3 has 13 amino acids. With 5 bases removed from V and 3 bases from J, the gap between germline ends came to 11 bases. This CDR3 is CATSFGQNYEQYF. For the CDR3, the DNA is TGTGCCACCAGCTTCGGACAGAACTACGAGCAGTACTTC.

The V gene is TRBV9, the J gene TRBJ2-3; TRBD2 matches 12 bases. Per germline, CDR1 SGDLS and CDR2 YYNGEE. The CDR3 covers 15 residues. The J segment lost 5 bases and the V segment lost 3 bases, leaving 4 bases of the junction unmatched. In nucleotides, the CDR3 is TGTGCCAGCAGCGCTAGCGGGGGGGCCAAAGATACGCAGTATTTT. It translates to CASSASGGAKDTQYF.

The rearrangement joins TRBV2 to TRBJ2-3, with D perhaps TRBD2 (7 bases). This CDR3 comprises 15 residues. The germline V gene encodes CDR1 SNHLY and CDR2 FYNNEI. V was trimmed by 2 bases and J by 4 bases, leaving 13 bases between them. Here the CDR3 reads CASSEPQGGADTQYF. DNA of the CDR3: TGTGCCAGCAGTGAACCACAGGGAGGGGCAGATACGCAGTATTTT.

The rearrangement joins TRBV11-2 to TRBJ2-7; 9 bases match TRBD1. The V segment lost 4 bases and the J segment 9 bases; nucleotides outside the gene matches: 19. This CDR3 spans 17 amino acids. CDR1 and CDR2 (germline): SGHAT, FQNNGV. CDR3 DNA sequence: TGTGCCAGCAGCTCCCCAAAAAACAGGGGGCCCAGAACCCGGCAGTACTTC. This codes for CASSSPKNRGPRTRQYF.

The rearrangement uses TRBV5-1 and TRBJ2-5; tentatively, D is TRBD2 (6 bases). Trimming took off 1 base at V and 2 bases at J, with 9 bases between the two ends. Germline V gene data show CDR1 as SGHRS and CDR2 as YFSETQ. The CDR3 runs to 14 residues. The CDR3 reads CASSLPGEQETQYF. The DNA for the CDR3 is TGCGCCAGCAGCTTGCCGGGAGAACAAGAGACCCAGTACTTC.

The V call is TRBV4-1, the J call TRBJ1-6; 9 nucleotides agree with TRBD1. This CDR3 has 15 residues. The V gene end was trimmed by 4 bases and the J gene end by 9 bases; junction bases not matched to a gene: 7. Germline lookup yields CDR1 MGHRA and CDR2 YSYEKL. The CDR3 is CASSPGQGWISPLHF. The CDR3 DNA sequence: TGCGCCAGCAGCCCGGGACAGGGATGGATTTCACCCCTCCACTTT.

The V call is TRBV7-6, the J call TRBJ1-1; no definite D call. The V end was cut by 1 base, the J end by 5 bases, with 11 bases between. This CDR3 has 14 amino acids. Germline CDR1 reads SGHVS; CDR2 reads FNYEAQ. The CDR3 DNA sequence: TGTGCCAGCAGCTTAGTGCCCGGGAAGACTGAAGCTTTCTTT. It yields the protein CASSLVPGKTEAFF. Filled out from reference TRBV7-6 and TRBJ1-1, the complete variable domain reads GAGVSQSPRYKVTKRGQDVALRCDPISGHVSLYWYRQALGQGPEFLTYFNYEAQQDKSGLPNDRFSAERPEGSISTLTIQRTEQRDSAMYRCASSLVPGKTEAFFGQGTRLTVV.

This clone is classed as medium-sized. The rearrangement uses TRBV5-4 and TRBJ1-2, with a tentative D call TRBD1 (5 bases). Germline assignment: CDR1 SGHNT and CDR2 YYREEE (reference sequence). This CDR3 region has 13 residues. Trimming removed 2 bases at V and 5 bases at J, with 10 bases between. In nucleotides, the CDR3 is TGTGCCAGCAGCTTAATCGGGGGGTATGGCTACACCTTC. It yields the protein CASSLIGGYGYTF.

The chain is built from TRBV25-1 and TRBJ2-1; 8 positions match TRBD1. The CDR3 runs to 14 residues. Trimming took 6 bases from V and 2 from J; bases not matched to a gene: 3. Germline assignment: CDR1 MGHDK and CDR2 SYGVNS. CDR3 loop: CASSKDRAYNEQFF. The CDR3 DNA reads TGTGCCAGCAGCAAGGACAGGGCCTACAATGAGCAGTTCTTC.

This chain uses TRBV28 with TRBJ2-7; 11 bases map to TRBD2. J lost 0 bases, V lost 6 bases, and 4 bases had no gene match. CDR1 and CDR2 from the germline V gene are MDHEN and SYDVKM. The CDR3 contains 15 residues. The DNA for the CDR3 is TGTGCCAGCAGGCTAGCGGGGGGAAGCTCCTACGAGCAGTACTTC. Its translation: CASRLAGGSSYEQYF.

The chain joins TRBV5-1 to TRBJ2-3, with 9 positions matching TRBD2. CDR3 length: 15 residues. Germline assignment: CDR1 SGHRS and CDR2 YFSETQ. V dropped 4 bases and J dropped 4; count of bases not matched to a gene: 7. CDR3 DNA sequence: TGCGCCAGCAGCCACAGCGGGAGGAACCCAGATACGCAGTATTTT. Translating gives CASSHSGRNPDTQYF.

V and J are TRBV9 and TRBJ2-7; 9 nucleotides match TRBD1. Looked up from germline, CDR1 is SGDLS and CDR2 is YYNGEE. The CDR3 sequence is 15 residues long. V lost 9 bases and J lost 4; bases outside the gene matches: 14. As DNA, the CDR3 is TGTGCCATGCTCATCGGCCGACAGGGGGAGTACGAGCAGTACTTC. Its translation is CAMLIGRQGEYEQYF.

The J gene is TRBJ1-1, the V gene TRBV10-1, with TRBD1 as a possible D gene (5 bases). Germline V lookup: CDR1 WNHNN, CDR2 SYGVQD (reference sequence). This CDR3 contains 15 residues. The V end lost 5 bases, the J end lost 1 base, and 14 bases lay between the germline ends. The CDR3 here is CASSSDTLGNTEAFF. The CDR3 coding sequence is TGCGCCAGCAGTTCGGACACCCTGGGGAACACTGAAGCTTTCTTT.

The chain is built from TRBV28 and TRBJ1-2, with D perhaps matching TRBD1 (6 bases). The germline CDR1 and CDR2 sequences are MDHEN and SYDVKM. CDR3 length: 15 amino acids. V was pared by 5 bases and J by 1 base, with 14 bases between. CDR3 DNA: TGTGCCAGCAGTCCTCGTACAGGGATTAACTATGGCTACACCTTC. This translates into CASSPRTGINYGYTF.

V usage is TRBV19 and J usage is TRBJ2-1; no clear D gene. Between the trimmed V and J ends, which lost 3 bases and 4 bases, there was a span of 7 bases. Looked up from germline, CDR1 is LNHDA and CDR2 is SQIVND (reference sequence). The CDR3 consists of 13 residues. CDR3 sequence reads: CASSIVGYNEQFF. In nucleotides, the CDR3 is TGTGCCAGTAGTATTGTCGGTTACAATGAGCAGTTCTTC.

The chain uses TRBV7-9 and TRBJ2-7; TRBD2 is a possible D gene (6 bases). Trimming stripped 3 bases from V and 3 bases from J, with 15 bases between. The CDR3 runs to 15 residues. Germline lookup yields CDR1 SEHNR and CDR2 FQNEAQ (reference sequence). CDR3 amino acids: CASSFLPEGDYEQYF. The CDR3 bases are TGTGCCAGCAGCTTTCTTCCGGAGGGTGACTACGAGCAGTACTTC.

The chain uses TRBV29-1 and TRBJ2-1; the D gene is possibly TRBD1 (7 bases). CDR3 size: 15 residues. Germline V lookup: CDR1 SQVTM, CDR2 ANQGSEA. Trimming pared 6 bases from V and 0 bases from J, leaving 15 bases between. This chain's CDR3 is CSVQGGGSSYNEQFF. As DNA, the CDR3 is TGCAGCGTCCAGGGGGGCGGAAGCTCCTACAATGAGCAGTTCTTC.

This clone was seen once. The chain couples TRBV6-5 to TRBJ2-7; D might be TRBD1 (5 bases). This CDR3 contains 14 residues. From germline, CDR1 is MNHEY and CDR2 SVGAGI. V gave up 0 bases and J gave up 4 bases, with 10 bases separating them. The CDR3 region has the DNA TGTGCCAGCAGTTACTCTCTAGGGGATTACGAGCAGTACTTC. Amino acid sequence: CASSYSLGDYEQYF.

The chain has TRBV9 and TRBJ2-7, with 9 bases lining up with TRBD2. V was pared by 4 bases and J by 3 bases, with 11 bases of the junction left unmatched. The length of the CDR3 is 16 residues. Germline values: CDR1 SGDLS, CDR2 YYNGEE. CDR3 loop: CASSPRRLADNYEQYF. The CDR3 DNA reads as TGTGCCAGCAGCCCTCGAAGACTAGCGGATAACTACGAGCAGTACTTC.

The chain is built from TRBV4-2 and TRBJ2-1, with 9 bases identical to TRBD2. The germline V gene has CDR1 LGHNA and CDR2 YNFKEQ. The J segment lost 1 base and the V segment lost 4 bases, leaving 5 bases of the junction unmatched. The CDR3 has 16 amino acids. CDR3 region: CASSLNSGSSYNEQFF. DNA of the CDR3: TGTGCCAGCAGCCTTAATAGCGGGAGTTCCTACAATGAGCAGTTCTTC.